Reported below is one T cell receptor beta chain. Antigen specificity is unknown. Some clones are missing from TCRdb's copy, which holds only in-frame ones; the method was immunoSEQ multiplex PCR. The sample consists of more than 20,000 clones, about three fifths of them appearing once. Unexposed donor CD4+ T cells date from about 2011-2018, before the COVID-19 pandemic. Isolation of CD4+ T cells took place after about eleven days in culture. The data are from a study of CD4 T cells in relation to SARS-CoV-2 and coronaviruses. Source material: CD4+ T cells from PBMCs, cultured in vitro. The source of this sequence is a human donor in good health.

DNA for the CDR3: TGTGCCGCTCAGGAGTCCTATAATTCACCCCTCCACTTT. As protein: CAAQESYNSPLHF. This chain joins TRBV19 and TRBJ1-6, with D unresolved. From germline, CDR1 is LNHDA and CDR2 SQIVND (reference sequence). V lost 11 bases to trimming and J lost 1 base, with 9 bases between them. The CDR3 is 13 residues long.